This T cell receptor (beta chain) was recorded in a study of T-cell reconstitution after alpha-beta-depleted transplantation in children. Findings and limits, study-wide: Once a year had passed after transplant, T-cell counts and diversity came mostly from newly produced T cells. Approximately two months post-transplant, alpha-beta T cells reportedly originated from several hundred expanded graft clones. Surviving thymic progenitors and recipient T cells were the source of high TCRbeta diversity at day 60 in some patients.

Unique molecular identifiers were incorporated into the prepared TCRbeta library. TCRdb itself ran the PCR reads through MiXCR, one entry per CDR3 protein. The sample has 580,000 or so distinct CDR3 sequences, 23% seen once. V lost 4 bases to trimming and J lost 7 bases, with 5 bases between them. The CDR3 has 10 amino acids. CDR1 and CDR2 (germline): DFQATT, SNEGSKA (reference sequence). This clonotype was counted ten times or more. Its cognate antigen is unknown. The chain couples TRBV20-1 to TRBJ2-1; D gene ambiguous. Sequenced here: PBMCs, mostly from graft donor cells, sampled 360 days after TCRalphabeta/CD19-depleted stem cell transplant. The clonotype originates from a boy younger than two who had a stem cell transplant for acute myeloid leukemia, so the T cells may come from the graft donor. DNA of the CDR3: TGCAGTGCTACGTTTAATGAGCAGTTCTTC. Translated: CSATFNEQFF.